This TCR beta chain was identified in a study of CD8+ T cells in alopecia areata. The V segment lost 8 bases and the J segment 9 bases; nucleotides outside the gene matches: 8. From germline, CDR1 is GTSNPN and CDR2 SVGIG (reference sequence). This CDR3 has 12 residues. This clone came up a few times. Once RNA had been extracted, it was reverse transcribed into cDNA to act as the sequencing template. This table comes from immunoSEQ multiplex PCR, and its TCRdb copy is limited to in-frame clones, with some not included. The table lists roughly 250,000 clones, roughly two thirds of them singletons. This TCR derives from a human donor with alopecia areata. The chain couples TRBV30 to TRBJ1-1, with 11 positions matching TRBD1. This sample comprised CD4+ T cells sorted from blood, obtained at week 0. In nucleotides, the CDR3 is TGTGCCCAGGACAGGGGGCAGGTAAAAGCTTTCTTT. Encoded protein: CAQDRGQVKAFF.